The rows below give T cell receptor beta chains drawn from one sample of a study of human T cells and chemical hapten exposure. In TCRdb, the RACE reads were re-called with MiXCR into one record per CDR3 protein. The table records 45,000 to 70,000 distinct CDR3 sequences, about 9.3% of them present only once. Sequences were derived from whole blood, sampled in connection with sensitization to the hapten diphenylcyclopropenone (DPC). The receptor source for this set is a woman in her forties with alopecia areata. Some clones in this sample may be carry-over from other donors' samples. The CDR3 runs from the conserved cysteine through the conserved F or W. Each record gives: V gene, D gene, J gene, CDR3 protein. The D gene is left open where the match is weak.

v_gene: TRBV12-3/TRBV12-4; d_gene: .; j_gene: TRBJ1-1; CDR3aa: CASSSTVEAFF
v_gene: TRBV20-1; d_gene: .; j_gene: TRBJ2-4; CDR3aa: CSANHDKNIQYF
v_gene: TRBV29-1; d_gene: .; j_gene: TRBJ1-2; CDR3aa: CSARMGFANYGYTF
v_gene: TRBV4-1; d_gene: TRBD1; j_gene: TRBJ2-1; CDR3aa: CASSQRGPFYNEQFF
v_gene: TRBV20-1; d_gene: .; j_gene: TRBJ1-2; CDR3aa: CSARSQAGYTF
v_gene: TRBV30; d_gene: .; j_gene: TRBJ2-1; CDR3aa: CAWSVSGGLYEQFF
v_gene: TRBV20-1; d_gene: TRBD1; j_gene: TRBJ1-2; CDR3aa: CSATQGQGDYGYTF
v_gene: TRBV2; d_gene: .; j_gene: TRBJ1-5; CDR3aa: CASSGQRNPPQHF
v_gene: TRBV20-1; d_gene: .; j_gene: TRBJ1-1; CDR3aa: CSARDLRQSNTEAFF
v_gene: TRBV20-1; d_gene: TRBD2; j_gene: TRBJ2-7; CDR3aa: CSAHPLAGGFSYEQYF
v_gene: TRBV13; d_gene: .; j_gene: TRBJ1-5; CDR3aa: CASSSRYSNQPQHF
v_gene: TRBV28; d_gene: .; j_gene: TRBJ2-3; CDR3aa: CASSRDQRADTQYF
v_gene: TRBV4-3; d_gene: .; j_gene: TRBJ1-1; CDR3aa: CASSRIGSNTEAFF
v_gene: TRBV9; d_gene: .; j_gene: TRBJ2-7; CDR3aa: CASSKTGSLSYEQYF
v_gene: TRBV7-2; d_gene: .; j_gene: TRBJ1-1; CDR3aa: CASSPRTNSAAEAFF
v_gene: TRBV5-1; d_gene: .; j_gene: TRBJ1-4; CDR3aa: CASSSSGTTNEKLFF
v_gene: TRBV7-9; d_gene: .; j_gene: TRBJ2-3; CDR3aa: CATEGLIRPDTQYF
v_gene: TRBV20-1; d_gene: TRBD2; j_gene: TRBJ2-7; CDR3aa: CSARTSGAYEQYF
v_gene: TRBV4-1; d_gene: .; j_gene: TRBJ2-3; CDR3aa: CASSQEGYTDTQYF
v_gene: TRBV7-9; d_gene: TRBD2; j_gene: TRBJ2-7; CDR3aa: CASSLHAGGLSSYEQYF
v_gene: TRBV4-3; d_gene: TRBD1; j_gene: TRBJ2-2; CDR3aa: CASSQEGTAYTGELFF
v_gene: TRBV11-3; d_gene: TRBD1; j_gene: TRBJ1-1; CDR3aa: CASSLGQTEAFF
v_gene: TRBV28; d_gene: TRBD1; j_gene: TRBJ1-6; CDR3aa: CASSFPRDSYNSPLHF
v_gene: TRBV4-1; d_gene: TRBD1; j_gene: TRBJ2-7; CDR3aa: CASSYPGQTYEQYF
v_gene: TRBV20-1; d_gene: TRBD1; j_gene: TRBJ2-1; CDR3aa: CSAATGGATSYNEQFF
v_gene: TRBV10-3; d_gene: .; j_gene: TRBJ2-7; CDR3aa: CAISESNSEYYEQYF